This T cell receptor (beta chain) came from a study of regulatory T cells in long-lasting Graves disease. The CDR3 loop spans 14 amino acids. The V and J ends lost 1 base and 5 bases respectively, with 10 bases between them. Germline CDR1 and CDR2: SGHAT and FQNNGV. Indicated time point: newly diagnosed GD, antithyroid drugs for less than 3 months. TCR sequences were obtained from RNA taken from PBMCs. Building the TCR beta libraries relied on iRepertoire HTBI primers, and CDR3 regions underwent Arm-PCR. Per the authors' pipeline: Among the samples, roughly 65 TRBV and 12 to 15 TRBJ segments were identified. TCRdb used MiXCR to reprocess the multiplex PCR reads, holding one entry per CDR3 protein. The V and J calls here are based on TCRdb, not the publication. The repertoire holds 530,000 or so distinct CDR3 sequences, with around an eighth as singletons. The same sample was also studied in work on T cells in Graves' hyperthyroidism and ophthalmopathy. That paper notes: If no ophthalmopathy progression occurred within 18 months, Graves' hyperthyroidism was stable. Clinical symptoms, serum thyroxine and TRAb, thyroid ultrasound and orbital computed tomography were used for the diagnoses. Carried out on the TCR CDR3, a first-round RT-PCR used the HTBI primer set.

The rearrangement joins TRBV11-2 to TRBJ2-3; no clear D. This clonotype was obtained from a man aged 25-40 years with Graves disease. The sample was peripheral blood mononuclear cells (PBMCs), taken at new diagnosis, from a patient treated with antithyroid drugs. CDR3 DNA: TGTGCCAGCAGCTTAGTGGGTACGCAAGATACGCAGTATTTT. This codes for CASSLVGTQDTQYF. Combining the CDR3 with reference TRBV11-2 and TRBJ2-3 gives the whole variable domain EAGVAQSPRYKIIEKRQSVAFWCNPISGHATLYWYQQILGQGPKLLIQFQNNGVVDDSQLPKDRFSAERLKGVDSTLKIQPAKLEDSAVYLCASSLVGTQDTQYFGPGTRLTVL.